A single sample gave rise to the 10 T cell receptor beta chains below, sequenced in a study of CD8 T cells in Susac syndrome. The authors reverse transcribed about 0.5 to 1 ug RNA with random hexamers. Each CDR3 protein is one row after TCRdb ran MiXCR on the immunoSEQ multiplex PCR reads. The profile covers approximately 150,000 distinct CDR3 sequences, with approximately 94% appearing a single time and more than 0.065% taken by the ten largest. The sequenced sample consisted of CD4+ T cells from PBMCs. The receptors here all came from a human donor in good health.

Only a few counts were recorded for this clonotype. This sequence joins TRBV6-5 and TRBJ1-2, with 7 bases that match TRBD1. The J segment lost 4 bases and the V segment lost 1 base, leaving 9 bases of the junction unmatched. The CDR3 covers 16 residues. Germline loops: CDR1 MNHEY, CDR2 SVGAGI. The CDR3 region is CASSYYRQGPTYGYTF. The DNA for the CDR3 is TGTGCCAGCAGTTACTACAGACAGGGTCCGACCTATGGCTACACCTTC.

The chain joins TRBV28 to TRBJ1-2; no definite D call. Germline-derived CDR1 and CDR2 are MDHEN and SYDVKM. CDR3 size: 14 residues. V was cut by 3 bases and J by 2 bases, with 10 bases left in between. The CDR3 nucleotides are TGTGCCAGCAGTTTGTCCGGGGAGAACTATGGCTACACCTTC. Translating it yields CASSLSGENYGYTF.

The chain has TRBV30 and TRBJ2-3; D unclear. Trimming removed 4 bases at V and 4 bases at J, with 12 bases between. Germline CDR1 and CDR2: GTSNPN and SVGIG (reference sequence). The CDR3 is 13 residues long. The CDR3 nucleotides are TGTGCCTGGACCAAATATAGGCCAGATACGCAGTATTTT. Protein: CAWTKYRPDTQYF.

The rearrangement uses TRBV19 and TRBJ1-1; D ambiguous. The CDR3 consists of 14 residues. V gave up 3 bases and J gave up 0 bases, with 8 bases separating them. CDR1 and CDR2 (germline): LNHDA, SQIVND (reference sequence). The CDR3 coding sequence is TGTGCCAGTAGTATTGGGGTGGTGAACACTGAAGCTTTCTTT. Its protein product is CASSIGVVNTEAFF. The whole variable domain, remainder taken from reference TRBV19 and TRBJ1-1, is DGGITQSPKYLFRKEGQNVTLSCEQNLNHDAMYWYRQDPGQGLRLIYYSQIVNDFQKGDIAEGYSVSREKKESFPLTVTSAQKNPTAFYLCASSIGVVNTEAFFGQGTRLTVV.

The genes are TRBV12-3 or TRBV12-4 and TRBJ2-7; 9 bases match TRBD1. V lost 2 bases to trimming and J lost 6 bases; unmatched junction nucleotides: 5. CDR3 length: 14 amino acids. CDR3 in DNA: TGTGCCAGCAGTTTATCGGGGACAGGGAGCGAGCAGTACTTC. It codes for CASSLSGTGSEQYF.

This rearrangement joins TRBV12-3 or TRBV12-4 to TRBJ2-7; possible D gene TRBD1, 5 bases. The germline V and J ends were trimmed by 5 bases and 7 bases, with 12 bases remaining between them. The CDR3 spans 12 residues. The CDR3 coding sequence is TGTGCCAGCAGTCGGACATTTGGAGAGCAGTACTTC. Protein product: CASSRTFGEQYF.

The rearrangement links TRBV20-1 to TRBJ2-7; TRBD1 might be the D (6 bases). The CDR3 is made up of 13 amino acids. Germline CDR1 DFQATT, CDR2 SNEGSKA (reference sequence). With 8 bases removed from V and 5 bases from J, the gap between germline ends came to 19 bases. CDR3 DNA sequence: TGCAGTTCAAATTTACAGGGTGTCGACGAGCAGTACTTC. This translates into CSSNLQGVDEQYF.

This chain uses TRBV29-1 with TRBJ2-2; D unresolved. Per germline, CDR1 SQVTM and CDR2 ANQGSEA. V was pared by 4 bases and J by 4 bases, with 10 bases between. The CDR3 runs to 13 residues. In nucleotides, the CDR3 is TGCAGCGTTGGCCCTGGACCCACCGGGGAGCTGTTTTTT. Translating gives CSVGPGPTGELFF.

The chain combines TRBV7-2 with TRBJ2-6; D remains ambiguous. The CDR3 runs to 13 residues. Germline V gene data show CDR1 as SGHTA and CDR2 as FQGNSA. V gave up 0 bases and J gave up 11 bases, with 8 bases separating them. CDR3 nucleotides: TGTGCCAGCAGCTTAGCAATGACTGACGTCCTGACTTTC. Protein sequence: CASSLAMTDVLTF.

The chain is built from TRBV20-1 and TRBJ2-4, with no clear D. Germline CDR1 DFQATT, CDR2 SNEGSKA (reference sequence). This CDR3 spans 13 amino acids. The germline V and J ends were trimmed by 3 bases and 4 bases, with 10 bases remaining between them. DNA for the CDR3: TGCAGTGCTAGCGCTGTGTCAAAAAACATTCAGTACTTC. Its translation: CSASAVSKNIQYF.